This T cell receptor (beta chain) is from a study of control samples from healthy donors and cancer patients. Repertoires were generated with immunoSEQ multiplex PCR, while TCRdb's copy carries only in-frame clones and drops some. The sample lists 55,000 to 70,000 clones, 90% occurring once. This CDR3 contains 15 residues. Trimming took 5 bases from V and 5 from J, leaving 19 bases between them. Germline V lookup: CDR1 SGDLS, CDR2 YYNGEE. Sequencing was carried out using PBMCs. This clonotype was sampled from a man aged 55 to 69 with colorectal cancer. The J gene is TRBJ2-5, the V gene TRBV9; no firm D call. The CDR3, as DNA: TGTGCCAGCAGTCGCTCCCCGACGGTGTGGGAGACCCAGTACTTC. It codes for CASSRSPTVWETQYF.